This record looks at one T cell receptor beta chain sequence and its context. Its antigen remains unknown. The data stem from a study of cytomegalovirus exposure and HLA in healthy donors. Study-wide context: It was reported in a later analysis that the same platform had been used for the 120 or so validation repertoires as for the roughly 670 first-cohort repertoires. The study, taken as a whole, reports: Through in vitro validation, three CMV-associated chains were shown to be specific for CMV antigens.

With V trimmed by 4 bases and J by 6 bases, 11 bases remained unmatched. The CDR3 contains 16 residues. Germline V gene sequence: CDR1 SNHLY, CDR2 FYNNEI. Donors were drawn from the approximately 120-subject validation cohort, separate from the approximately 700-subject first cohort. Assay used: immunoSEQ multiplex PCR; TCRdb lists only in-frame clones, some missing. The sample has about 120,000 clones; roughly 89% are singletons. This receptor was identified in a young woman in good health and CMV-seronegative. Sample: PBMCs. This chain joins TRBV2 and TRBJ2-1; 8 nucleotides agree with TRBD2. The CDR3 reads CASSVQGRAGGNEQFF. The CDR3 DNA sequence: TGTGCCAGCAGTGTTCAGGGAAGGGCGGGGGGCAATGAGCAGTTCTTC.